This is a list of T cell receptor beta chains from one sample in a study of blood T cell repertoires in COVID-19. The repertoire was sequenced with immunoSEQ multiplex PCR; TCRdb's copy has only in-frame clones and lacks some. The data show approximately 270,000 clones, approximately 85% seen once. The source material was PBMCs or T cells enriched from blood (not recorded which). Receptors were obtained from a woman aged 25 to 39 who had recovered from COVID-19. Both conserved end residues are part of each CDR3. Fields, in order: D gene, clone size, J gene, V gene, CDR3 DNA, CDR3 protein. A D gene is named only where the DNA matches it firmly. The listing skips clone size in some rows; elsewhere it reads once, few, many or a size class.

D: TRBD1
size: NA
J: TRBJ1-2
V: TRBV27
DNA: TGTGCCAGCAGTCCCGGACAGGGGGCGAATGGCTACACCTTC
CDR3: CASSPGQGANGYTF

D: NA
size: NA
J: TRBJ2-2
V: TRBV3-1/TRBV3-2
DNA: TGTGCCAGCAGCCAAGATCAACTCGGTCATCCCGGGGAGCTGTTTTTT
CDR3: CASSQDQLGHPGELFF

D: NA
size: few
J: TRBJ2-7
V: TRBV10-2
DNA: TGCGCCAGCAGTGTCGAGGGACTCTCTTCCTACGAGCAGTACTTC
CDR3: CASSVEGLSSYEQYF

D: TRBD1
size: NA
J: TRBJ2-3
V: TRBV6-4
DNA: TGTGCCAGCAGTGACTCTGGGACAGGGACTTCGGCAGATACGCAGTATTTT
CDR3: CASSDSGTGTSADTQYF

D: TRBD1
size: NA
J: TRBJ1-5
V: TRBV7-9
DNA: TGTGCCAGCAGCTTCGGACAGGGGGGCAATCAGCCCCAGCATTTT
CDR3: CASSFGQGGNQPQHF

D: NA
size: few
J: TRBJ2-1
V: TRBV19
DNA: TGTGCCAGTAGTATCAGGACTAGGGGGTCCTACAATGAGCAGTTCTTC
CDR3: CASSIRTRGSYNEQFF

D: NA
size: NA
J: TRBJ1-6
V: TRBV28
DNA: TGTGCCAGCAGACCCGACACCCGGGCGGGTTCACCCCTCCACTTT
CDR3: CASRPDTRAGSPLHF

D: NA
size: NA
J: TRBJ1-2
V: TRBV2
DNA: TGTGCCAGCAGTGAAACGGGGAAAGCTAACTATGGCTACACCTTC
CDR3: CASSETGKANYGYTF

D: NA
size: NA
J: TRBJ2-3
V: TRBV2
DNA: TGTGCCAGCAGTGATCCGGGGTGGGGAGATACGCAGTATTTT
CDR3: CASSDPGWGDTQYF

D: NA
size: NA
J: TRBJ2-4
V: TRBV5-6
DNA: TGTGCCAGCAGCTCGGACAGCCTAGACCGGTACATTCAGTACTTC
CDR3: CASSSDSLDRYIQYF

D: TRBD2
size: NA
J: TRBJ2-1
V: TRBV28
DNA: TGTGCCAGCAGTCCCCCATTGAGCGGGGGTCTCAATGAGCAGTTCTTC
CDR3: CASSPPLSGGLNEQFF

D: NA
size: NA
J: TRBJ1-1
V: TRBV30
DNA: TGTGCCTGGGACGGACGAGACAGAGGGAACACTGAAGCTTTCTTT
CDR3: CAWDGRDRGNTEAFF

D: NA
size: NA
J: TRBJ1-2
V: TRBV7-8
DNA: TGTGCCAGCAGCTTAGCGACAGATAACTATGGCTACACCTTC
CDR3: CASSLATDNYGYTF

D: TRBD1
size: NA
J: TRBJ1-2
V: TRBV6-5
DNA: TGTGCCAGCAGTCCGACAGGGATTGACTATGGCTACACCTTC
CDR3: CASSPTGIDYGYTF

D: TRBD2
size: NA
J: TRBJ2-3
V: TRBV18
DNA: TGTGCCAGCTCACCAAGAACTAGCGGGAATACGCAGTATTTT
CDR3: CASSPRTSGNTQYF

D: TRBD1
size: NA
J: TRBJ1-1
V: TRBV6-1
DNA: TGTGCCAGCAGTGAACCGGGACAGGGGGCTGAAGCTTTCTTT
CDR3: CASSEPGQGAEAFF

D: NA
size: NA
J: TRBJ2-3
V: TRBV6-5
DNA: TGTGCCAGCAGTACGCAGGGCTTTCGCACAGATACGCAGTATTTT
CDR3: CASSTQGFRTDTQYF

D: TRBD1
size: NA
J: TRBJ2-3
V: TRBV28
DNA: TGTGCCAGCAGCTACGTGACAGGGAGAGATACGCAGTATTTT
CDR3: CASSYVTGRDTQYF

D: NA
size: NA
J: TRBJ2-3
V: TRBV27
DNA: TGTGCCAGCAGTTTCAGGGTTGCCGCCCCAGATACGCAGTATTTT
CDR3: CASSFRVAAPDTQYF

D: NA
size: NA
J: TRBJ1-5
V: TRBV5-1
DNA: TGCGCCAGCAGCTTCAACGGGCAGCCCCAGCATTTT
CDR3: CASSFNGQPQHF

D: TRBD1
size: once
J: TRBJ2-3
V: TRBV15
DNA: TGTGCCACCAGCAGGACAGGGGGAGAGGCCGGGCCGGATACGCAGTATTTT
CDR3: CATSRTGGEAGPDTQYF

D: TRBD1
size: NA
J: TRBJ2-2
V: TRBV7-7
DNA: TGTGCCAGCAGCTATGGGACAGGGGACACCGGGGAGCTGTTTTTT
CDR3: CASSYGTGDTGELFF

D: NA
size: NA
J: TRBJ2-3
V: TRBV3-1/TRBV3-2
DNA: TGTGCCAGCAGCCAAGGGGCTGCCCGAACAGATACGCAGTATTTT
CDR3: CASSQGAARTDTQYF

D: NA
size: NA
J: TRBJ2-2
V: TRBV7-9
DNA: TGTGCCAGCAGCTTAGCGTTTTTGGCAGGGTTTGGCACCGGGGAGCTGTTTTTT
CDR3: CASSLAFLAGFGTGELFF

D: NA
size: NA
J: TRBJ2-7
V: TRBV11-2
DNA: TGTGCCAGCAGCTTAGATGGCCGGGAGCCCTACGAGCAGTACTTC
CDR3: CASSLDGREPYEQYF

D: NA
size: NA
J: TRBJ2-1
V: TRBV24-1
DNA: TGTGCCACCAGTGATTTGCTACGGGACGGGGGCAATGAGCAGTTCTTC
CDR3: CATSDLLRDGGNEQFF

D: NA
size: NA
J: TRBJ2-7
V: TRBV5-4
DNA: TGTGCCAGCAGCTGGAGTGAGGCCAGCTCCTACGAGCAGTACTTC
CDR3: CASSWSEASSYEQYF

D: NA
size: NA
J: TRBJ2-1
V: TRBV5-1
DNA: TGCGCCAGCAGCTTGGCTGGGACTCCCTCCTACAATGAGCAGTTCTTC
CDR3: CASSLAGTPSYNEQFF

D: TRBD1
size: NA
J: TRBJ1-1
V: TRBV5-4
DNA: TGTGCCAGCAGCTCGCGGACAGGGATGAACACTGAAGCTTTCTTT
CDR3: CASSSRTGMNTEAFF